The table lists the clone carrying this T cell receptor (beta chain) with a count of one. Its specificity is unknown. This CDR3 is 14 amino acids long. Germline-derived CDR1 and CDR2 are SQVTM and ANQGSEA. The junction had 5 bases not matched to a gene; V was cut back by 5 bases and J by 7 bases. The sample belongs to a study of cytomegalovirus exposure and HLA in healthy donors. In the PCR, 60 Vbeta and 13 Jbeta primers were used. Sequencing was performed with immunoSEQ multiplex PCR; in TCRdb, only in-frame clones are kept and a portion is missing. Here the sample spans about 170,000 clones, roughly 80% being singletons. Broader study findings: More than 150 TCR beta chains were listed as cytomegalovirus-associated. Reports indicated that the classifier achieved high specificity and sensitivity in diagnosing cytomegalovirus status. The sole available immune exposure information was CMV serostatus.

This chain joins TRBV29-1 and TRBJ2-1; 13 bases map to TRBD2. The specimen sequenced was PBMCs. This receptor was obtained from a male donor in good health and CMV-seronegative. The CDR3 reads CSVTTSGRVNEQFF. In DNA form, the CDR3 reads TGCAGCGTTACCACTAGCGGGAGGGTAAATGAGCAGTTCTTC.